These T cell receptor beta chains were read from a single sample in a study of T cell repertoires in cytomegalovirus infection. TCRdb redid the calling of the reads with MiXCR, one entry per CDR3 protein. The sample carries some 940,000 distinct CDR3 sequences, around 29% recorded once. Antigens for these TCRs are unknown. The sequences come from cultured CD8+ T cells from PBMCs, collected from culture after CMV antigen stimulation. The receptors originated from a human donor in good health (CMV status not recorded). Some clones in this sample may be carry-over from other donors' samples. Each CDR3 is given with its conserved first and last residue. The D gene is left open where the match is weak. The size entry is marked missing in some rows and otherwise reads once, few, many or a size class.

J | D | V | size | DNA | CDR3
TRBJ2-6 | - | TRBV5-4 | - | TGTGCCAGCAGCCTTACAGGGTACGGGGCCAACGTCCTGACTTTC | CASSLTGYGANVLTF
TRBJ2-2 | TRBD1 | TRBV19 | few | TGTGCCAGTAGCCAACCCGGGACAGGCTTTCCTAACACCGGGGAGCTGTTTTTT | CASSQPGTGFPNTGELFF
TRBJ2-1 | - | TRBV6-1 | - | TGTGCCACCCGGAACGGAAATGAGCAGTTCTTC | CATRNGNEQFF
TRBJ2-3 | - | TRBV11-3 | few | TGTGCCAGCAGCCCCCAATCGGGGAGCACAGATACGCAGTATTTT | CASSPQSGSTDTQYF
TRBJ1-2 | - | TRBV2 | - | TGTGCCAGCAGTGAAATGGCAGGAATCGTGAACTATGGCTACACCTTC | CASSEMAGIVNYGYTF
TRBJ1-6 | - | TRBV6-6 | few | TGTGCCAGCAGTTACCCGAAGGGCCCGGATCTCCCCGGGGCCCTCCACTTT | CASSYPKGPDLPGALHF
TRBJ2-1 | - | TRBV5-5 | - | TGTGCCAGCAGTTTCCCGACGGCCCTGTCGGCCTCCGACAATGAGCAGTTCTTC | CASSFPTALSASDNEQFF
TRBJ2-1 | TRBD2 | TRBV5-4 | - | TGTGCCAGCAGCCCGACTAGCGGGGCCGGTGAGCAGTTCTTC | CASSPTSGAGEQFF
TRBJ1-2 | - | TRBV12-5 | - | TGTGCTAGTGGTGACAACCCTTGGCATGGCTACACCTTC | CASGDNPWHGYTF
TRBJ2-1 | - | TRBV7-2 | few | TGTGCCAGCAGCTTAGCCCCGGGACTTCTCCCCTACAATGAGCAGTTCTTC | CASSLAPGLLPYNEQFF
TRBJ2-1 | TRBD2 | TRBV6-2/TRBV6-3 | - | TGTGCCAGCACCGGCCTTTCGGGGGGTGTGTACAATGAGCAGTTCTTC | CASTGLSGGVYNEQFF
TRBJ1-2 | TRBD1 | TRBV7-9 | few | TGTGCCAGTCAGCAGGGGGCTAAAGCTAACTATGGCTACACCTTC | CASQQGAKANYGYTF
TRBJ2-5 | - | TRBV14 | - | TGTGCCAGCAGCCCGGGGGAAATTGAGGAGACCCAGTACTTC | CASSPGEIEETQYF
TRBJ2-7 | TRBD2 | TRBV6-5 | - | TGTGCCAGCAGAACTGGGACTAGCGGGGTCCACGAGCAGTACTTC | CASRTGTSGVHEQYF
TRBJ2-5 | - | TRBV11-1 | few | TGTGCCAGCAGTCGCAACAAAGAGACCCAGTACTTC | CASSRNKETQYF
TRBJ2-7 | TRBD2 | TRBV6-6 | few | TGTGCCAGCAGTGGAATGGGACTAGCGGATTACGAGCAGTACTTC | CASSGMGLADYEQYF
TRBJ1-6 | TRBD1 | TRBV27 | - | TGTGCCAGCAGTTTGTGGACAGGGAGTTCACCCCTCCACTTT | CASSLWTGSSPLHF
TRBJ2-1 | TRBD2 | TRBV3-1 | - | TGTGCCAGCAGCCAACTAGCGGGGGGGCACTTCAATGAGCAGTTCTTC | CASSQLAGGHFNEQFF
TRBJ1-2 | - | TRBV12-3/TRBV12-4 | few | TGTGCCAGCAAGCCCCCAGGGAACTATGGCTACACCTTC | CASKPPGNYGYTF
TRBJ1-1 | - | TRBV5-6 | - | TGTGCCAGCAGCTTGGAGGAGTCGGGCAGGGCGGTTTTCCCTGAAGCTTTCTTT | CASSLEESGRAVFPEAFF
TRBJ2-5 | - | TRBV6-2/TRBV6-3 | - | TGTGCCAGCAGCCGGACCTGGGACGGAATTGGGTTGGAGACCCAGTACTTC | CASSRTWDGIGLETQYF
TRBJ2-5 | - | TRBV12-3/TRBV12-4 | few | TGTGCCAGCAGTTTAGTAGGGAATCAAGAGACCCAGTACTTC | CASSLVGNQETQYF
TRBJ2-3 | TRBD2 | TRBV2 | many | TGTGCCAGCAGTGTTACTAGCGGGCTTGGGGATACGCAGTATTTT | CASSVTSGLGDTQYF
TRBJ1-5 | TRBD1 | TRBV6-6 | - | TGTGCCAGCAAGGGGACAGGGGGCCATCAGCCCCAGCATTTT | CASKGTGGHQPQHF
TRBJ2-2 | - | TRBV24-1 | - | TGTGCCACCAGTAAGGGGCCAAACACCGGGGAGCTGTTTTTT | CATSKGPNTGELFF
TRBJ1-4 | - | TRBV7-8 | few | TGTGCCAGCAGCTTAATCAGACAGGCCTTCAATGAAAAACTGTTTTTT | CASSLIRQAFNEKLFF
TRBJ2-7 | - | TRBV7-9 | few | TGTGCCAGCAGCTTAGACAGGTCCGCCACCTACGAGCAGTACTTC | CASSLDRSATYEQYF
TRBJ2-7 | - | TRBV7-9 | many | TGTGCCAGCAGCACGAATCGAGGGGGTCCCGAGCAGTACTTC | CASSTNRGGPEQYF
TRBJ1-5 | - | TRBV6-1 | - | TGTGCCAGCAGGGTACATGGTCACGATAGCAATCAGCCCCAGCATTTT | CASRVHGHDSNQPQHF
TRBJ1-3 | - | TRBV6-5 | - | TGTGCCAGCAGTTACTCGGGGTCATATGGGGACACCATATATTTT | CASSYSGSYGDTIYF
TRBJ2-7 | TRBD1 | TRBV6-1 | - | TGTGCCAGCAGTGAAGTCGGGACAGCCTACGAGCAGTACTTC | CASSEVGTAYEQYF
TRBJ2-1 | TRBD1 | TRBV12-3/TRBV12-4 | few | TGTGCCAGCAGTGGCCGGGACAGGGTCGATGAGCAGTTCTTC | CASSGRDRVDEQFF
TRBJ2-4 | - | TRBV9 | once | TGTGCCAGCAGCGCAAGGAGCAGTAGTCAAAACATTCAGTACTTC | CASSARSSSQNIQYF